This T cell receptor (beta chain) appears in the sequencing data of a study of shared clonotypes between healthy human individuals. The data were produced by immunoSEQ multiplex PCR, yet TCRdb's version contains in-frame clones alone and is incomplete. The top ten hold under 0.25% of the sample, which has 700,000 to 950,000 clones, 95% to 97% seen once. Germline loops: CDR1 MDHEN, CDR2 SYDVKM. CDR3 length equals 16 residues. Losses at the gene ends were 5 bases for V and 0 bases for J; bases not matched to a gene: 7. Naive CD8 populations comprised CD45RO-negative cells positively selected for CCR7, excluding terminally differentiated effector memory CD45RA+ cells.

The V gene is TRBV28, the J gene TRBJ2-5; 9 bases match TRBD1. What was sequenced was naive CD8+ T cells sorted from blood. This sequence originates from a man aged 25 to 40 in good health. CDR3 bases: TGTGCCAGCAGTAAGCCCGGGACAGGGCACCAAGAGACCCAGTACTTC. It translates to CASSKPGTGHQETQYF.